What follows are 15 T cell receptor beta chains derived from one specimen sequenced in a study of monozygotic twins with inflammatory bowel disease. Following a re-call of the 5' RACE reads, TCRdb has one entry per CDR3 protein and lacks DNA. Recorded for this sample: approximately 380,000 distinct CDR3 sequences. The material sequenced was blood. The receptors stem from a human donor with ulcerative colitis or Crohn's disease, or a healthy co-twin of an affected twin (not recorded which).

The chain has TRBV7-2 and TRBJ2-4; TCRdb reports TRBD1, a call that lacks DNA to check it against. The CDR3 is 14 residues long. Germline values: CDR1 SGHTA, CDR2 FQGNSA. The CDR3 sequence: CASSLGIGGNIQYF.

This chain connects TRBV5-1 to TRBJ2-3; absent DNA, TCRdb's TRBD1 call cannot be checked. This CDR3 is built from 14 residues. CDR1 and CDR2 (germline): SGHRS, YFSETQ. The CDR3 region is CASSTGDITDTQYF.

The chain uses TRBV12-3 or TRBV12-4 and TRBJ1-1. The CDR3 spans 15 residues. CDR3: CASSLTPLMNTEAFF.

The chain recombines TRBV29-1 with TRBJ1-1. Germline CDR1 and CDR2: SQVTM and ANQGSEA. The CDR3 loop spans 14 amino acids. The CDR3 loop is CSVVNSGSTTEAFF.

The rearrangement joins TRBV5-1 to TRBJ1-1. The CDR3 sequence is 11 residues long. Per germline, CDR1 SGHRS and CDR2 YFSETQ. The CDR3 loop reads CASSSTTEAFF.

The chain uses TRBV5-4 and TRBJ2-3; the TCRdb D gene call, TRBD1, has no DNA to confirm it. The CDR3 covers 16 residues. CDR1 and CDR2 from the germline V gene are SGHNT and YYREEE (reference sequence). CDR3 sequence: CASSPPPGAGTDTQYF.

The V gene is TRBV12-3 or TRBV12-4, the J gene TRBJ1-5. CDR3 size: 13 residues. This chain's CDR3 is CASSSPAGQPQHF.

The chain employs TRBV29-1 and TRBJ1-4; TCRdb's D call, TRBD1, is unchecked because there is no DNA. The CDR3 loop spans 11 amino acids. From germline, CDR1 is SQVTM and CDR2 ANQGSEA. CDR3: CSVKRAGKLFF.

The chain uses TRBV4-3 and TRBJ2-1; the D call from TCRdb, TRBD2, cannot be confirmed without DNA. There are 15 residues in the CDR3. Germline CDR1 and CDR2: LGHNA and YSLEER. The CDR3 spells CASSLWVSGGHEQFF.

The CDR3 sequence: CASSQEGTLAAYNEQFF. The chain combines TRBV4-3 with TRBJ2-1; TCRdb returns TRBD2, unconfirmable since there is no DNA. CDR1 is LGHNA, CDR2 YSLEER, per germline. The CDR3 is 17 residues long.

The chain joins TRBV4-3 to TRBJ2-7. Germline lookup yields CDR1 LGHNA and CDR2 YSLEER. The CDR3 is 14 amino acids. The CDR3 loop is CASSQNYRSYEQYF.

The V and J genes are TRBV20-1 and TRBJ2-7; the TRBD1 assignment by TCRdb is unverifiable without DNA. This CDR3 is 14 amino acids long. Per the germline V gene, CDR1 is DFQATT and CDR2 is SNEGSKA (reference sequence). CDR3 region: CSARGQGRTYEQYF.

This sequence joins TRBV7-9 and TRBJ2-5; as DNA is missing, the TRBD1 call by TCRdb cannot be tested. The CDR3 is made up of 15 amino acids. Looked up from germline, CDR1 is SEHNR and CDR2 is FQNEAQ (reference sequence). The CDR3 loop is CASSLAGDSQETQYF.

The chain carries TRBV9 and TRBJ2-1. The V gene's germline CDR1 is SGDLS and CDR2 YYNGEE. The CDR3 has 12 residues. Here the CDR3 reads CASSAFENEQFF.

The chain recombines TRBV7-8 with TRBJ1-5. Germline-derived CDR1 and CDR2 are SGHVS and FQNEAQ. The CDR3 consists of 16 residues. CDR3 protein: CASSLVRVGPNQPQHF.